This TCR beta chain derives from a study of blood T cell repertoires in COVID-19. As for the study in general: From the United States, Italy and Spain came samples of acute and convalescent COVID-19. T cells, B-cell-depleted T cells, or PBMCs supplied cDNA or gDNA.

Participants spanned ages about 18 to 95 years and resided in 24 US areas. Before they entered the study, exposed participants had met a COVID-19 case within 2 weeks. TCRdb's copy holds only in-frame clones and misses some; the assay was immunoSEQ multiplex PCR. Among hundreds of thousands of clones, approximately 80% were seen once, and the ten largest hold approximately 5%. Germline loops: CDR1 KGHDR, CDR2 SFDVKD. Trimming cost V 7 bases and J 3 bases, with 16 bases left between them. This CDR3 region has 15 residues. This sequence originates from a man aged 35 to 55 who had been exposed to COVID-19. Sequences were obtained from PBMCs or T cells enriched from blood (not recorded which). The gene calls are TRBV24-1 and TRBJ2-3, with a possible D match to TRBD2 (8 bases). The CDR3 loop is CATRQGRGETDTQYF. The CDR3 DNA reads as TGTGCCACCAGACAGGGGCGGGGGGAGACAGATACGCAGTATTTT.